The clone carrying this TCR beta chain was counted between two and nine times. The time point here: before trial treatment. The CDR3 contains 15 residues. CDR1 is MNHNS, CDR2 SASEGT, per germline. The V segment lost 4 bases and the J segment 4 bases; nucleotides outside the gene matches: 4. This record comes from a study of low-dose radiotherapy and immunotherapy resistance in tumors. Whole-study context: The schedule for Cohort 2 used 1 Gy per fraction every two weeks, which added up to 13 Gy over 26 weeks.

TRAV- and TRBV-specific primers, spanning alpha and beta chains, primed first-strand cDNA. The PCR that amplified TCRs ran for approximately 20 cycles, relying on a constant-region primer and a V-primer adapter. TCRdb itself ran the reads through MiXCR, one entry per CDR3 protein. The sample has under 95,000 distinct CDR3 sequences; 18% are singletons. Sequencing used PBMCs, obtained before treatment. This sequence was found in a male donor with prostate cancer. The chain joins TRBV6-1 to TRBJ2-3; 11 nucleotides align to TRBD2. Here the CDR3 reads CASSVTSGGADTQYF. The CDR3 DNA sequence: TGTGCCAGCAGTGTAACTAGCGGGGGAGCAGATACGCAGTATTTT.